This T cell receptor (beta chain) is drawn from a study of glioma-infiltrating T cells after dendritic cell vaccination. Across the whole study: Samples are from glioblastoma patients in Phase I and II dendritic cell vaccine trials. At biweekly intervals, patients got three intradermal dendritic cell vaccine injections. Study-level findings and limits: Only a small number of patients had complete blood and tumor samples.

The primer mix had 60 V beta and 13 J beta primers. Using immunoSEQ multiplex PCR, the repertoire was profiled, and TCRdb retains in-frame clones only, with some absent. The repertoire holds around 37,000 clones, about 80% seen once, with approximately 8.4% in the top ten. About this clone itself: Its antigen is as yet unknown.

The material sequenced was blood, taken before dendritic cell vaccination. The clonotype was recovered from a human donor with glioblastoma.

The CDR3 reads CASSVGFGGGNQETQYF. Written as DNA, the CDR3 is TGTGCCAGCAGCGTAGGATTCGGGGGGGGAAACCAAGAGACCCAGTACTTC. The genes are TRBV9 and TRBJ2-5; 8 nucleotides align to TRBD2. J lost 0 bases, V lost 0 bases, and 7 bases had no gene match. Germline V lookup: CDR1 SGDLS, CDR2 YYNGEE. CDR3 length equals 17 residues.